Listed below are T cell receptor beta chains from one sample, sequenced in a study of T cells in Graves' hyperthyroidism and ophthalmopathy. A single record per CDR3 protein comes from TCRdb applying MiXCR to the multiplex PCR reads. The table shows roughly 740,000 distinct CDR3 sequences, with about 16% occurring only once. Input material: blood. The receptors were sampled from a man aged 18 to 30 with Graves' hyperthyroidism. Both conserved end residues are part of each CDR3. D genes are given only for firm matches. Clone sizes are given selectively: once, few, many, or a class where the clone is expanded.

clone_size: few; d_call: -; j_call: TRBJ1-1; v_call: TRBV20-1; cdr3_aa: CSARDGGNTEAFF; cdr3_nt: TGCAGTGCTAGAGATGGCGGGAACACTGAAGCTTTCTTT
clone_size: few; d_call: TRBD2; j_call: TRBJ2-4; v_call: TRBV12-3/TRBV12-4; cdr3_aa: CASAATGLAENIQYF; cdr3_nt: TGTGCCAGCGCCGCTACGGGACTAGCGGAAAACATTCAGTACTTC
clone_size: few; d_call: TRBD2; j_call: TRBJ2-5; v_call: TRBV28; cdr3_aa: CASSPRGEGETQYF; cdr3_nt: TGTGCCAGCAGCCCGCGGGGGGAGGGAGAGACCCAGTACTTC
clone_size: -; d_call: TRBD2; j_call: TRBJ2-7; v_call: TRBV2; cdr3_aa: CASSRLAPYNEQYF; cdr3_nt: TGCGCCAGCTCACGACTAGCGCCGTACAATGAGCAGTACTTC
clone_size: -; d_call: -; j_call: TRBJ2-7; v_call: TRBV6-1; cdr3_aa: CASNAFDRIYEQYF; cdr3_nt: TGTGCCAGCAACGCCTTTGACAGGATCTACGAGCAGTACTTC
clone_size: many; d_call: -; j_call: TRBJ1-4; v_call: TRBV28; cdr3_aa: CASSLYINEKLFF; cdr3_nt: TGTGCCAGCAGTTTATACATTAATGAAAAACTGTTTTTT
clone_size: -; d_call: -; j_call: TRBJ2-5; v_call: TRBV20-1; cdr3_aa: CSASGREETQYF; cdr3_nt: TGCAGTGCTAGTGGAAGGGAAGAGACCCAGTACTTC
clone_size: -; d_call: TRBD2; j_call: TRBJ2-1; v_call: TRBV3-1; cdr3_aa: CASSLRTSGKNEQFF; cdr3_nt: TGTGCCAGCAGCCTCAGGACTAGCGGGAAAAATGAGCAGTTCTTC
clone_size: many; d_call: -; j_call: TRBJ1-1; v_call: TRBV11-3; cdr3_aa: CASSPAVMRNTEAFF; cdr3_nt: TGTGCCAGCAGCCCGGCGGTAATGAGGAACACTGAAGCTTTCTTT
clone_size: -; d_call: -; j_call: TRBJ2-2; v_call: TRBV9; cdr3_aa: CASSAQTTGELFF; cdr3_nt: TGTGCCAGCAGCGCGCAAACAACCGGGGAGCTGTTTTTT
clone_size: -; d_call: -; j_call: TRBJ1-1; v_call: TRBV27; cdr3_aa: CASARQALNTEAFF; cdr3_nt: TGTGCCAGCGCCCGACAGGCCCTGAACACTGAAGCTTTCTTT
clone_size: -; d_call: -; j_call: TRBJ2-1; v_call: TRBV12-3/TRBV12-4; cdr3_aa: CASSETVYNEQFF; cdr3_nt: TGTGCCAGCAGCGAAACAGTGTACAATGAGCAGTTCTTC
clone_size: few; d_call: -; j_call: TRBJ1-2; v_call: TRBV4-3; cdr3_aa: CASSQEWGDGDGYTF; cdr3_nt: TGCGCCAGCAGCCAAGAATGGGGGGATGGCGATGGCTACACCTTC
clone_size: many; d_call: -; j_call: TRBJ1-2; v_call: TRBV3-1; cdr3_aa: CASSQPSRGRAYGYTF; cdr3_nt: TGTGCCAGCAGCCAACCCTCACGGGGTAGGGCGTATGGCTACACCTTC
clone_size: many; d_call: TRBD2; j_call: TRBJ2-1; v_call: TRBV7-9; cdr3_aa: CASSTGGRIDEQFF; cdr3_nt: TGTGCCAGCAGCACGGGAGGGAGGATCGATGAGCAGTTCTTC
clone_size: -; d_call: -; j_call: TRBJ1-4; v_call: TRBV10-3; cdr3_aa: CAISDVAGDEKLFF; cdr3_nt: TGTGCCATCAGTGATGTTGCAGGCGATGAAAAACTGTTTTTT
clone_size: many; d_call: TRBD2; j_call: TRBJ2-1; v_call: TRBV2; cdr3_aa: CASRKAQGLNPYNEQFF; cdr3_nt: TGTGCCAGCAGGAAGGCCCAGGGACTAAACCCCTACAATGAGCAGTTCTTC
clone_size: many; d_call: -; j_call: TRBJ2-7; v_call: TRBV28; cdr3_aa: CASSSTSYEQYF; cdr3_nt: TGTGCCAGCAGTTCGACTAGCTACGAGCAGTACTTC
clone_size: once; d_call: TRBD1; j_call: TRBJ2-7; v_call: TRBV28; cdr3_aa: CASSSPSTGGYEQYF; cdr3_nt: TGTGCCAGCAGTTCCCCCTCGACAGGGGGCTACGAGCAGTACTTC
clone_size: -; d_call: -; j_call: TRBJ2-1; v_call: TRBV3-1; cdr3_aa: CASSQAVRRTHNEQFF; cdr3_nt: TGTGCCAGCAGCCAAGCTGTACGACGTACCCACAATGAGCAGTTCTTC
clone_size: -; d_call: TRBD1; j_call: TRBJ1-1; v_call: TRBV7-2; cdr3_aa: CACSADRGQTEAFF; cdr3_nt: TGTGCCTGCAGCGCTGACAGGGGGCAAACTGAAGCTTTCTTT
clone_size: many; d_call: TRBD1; j_call: TRBJ2-1; v_call: TRBV6-2/TRBV6-3; cdr3_aa: CASSYRTGDRGGFDEQFF; cdr3_nt: TGTGCCAGCAGTTACCGAACTGGGGACAGGGGAGGTTTCGATGAGCAGTTCTTC
clone_size: many; d_call: -; j_call: TRBJ2-5; v_call: TRBV7-8; cdr3_aa: CASSPARVLGTQYF; cdr3_nt: TGTGCCAGCAGCCCCGCCCGGGTTTTGGGGACCCAGTACTTC
clone_size: -; d_call: TRBD1; j_call: TRBJ1-5; v_call: TRBV6-9; cdr3_aa: CASSYRGVQPQHF; cdr3_nt: TGTGCCAGCAGTTACAGGGGGGTTCAGCCCCAGCATTTT
clone_size: once; d_call: TRBD2; j_call: TRBJ2-5; v_call: TRBV20-1; cdr3_aa: CSDSSSGTRAQYF; cdr3_nt: TGCAGTGATAGTTCTAGCGGGACCCGGGCCCAGTACTTC
clone_size: many; d_call: -; j_call: TRBJ2-7; v_call: TRBV11-2; cdr3_aa: CASSFVEQYF; cdr3_nt: TGTGCCAGCAGCTTTGTAGAGCAGTACTTC
clone_size: -; d_call: TRBD2; j_call: TRBJ2-1; v_call: TRBV6-1; cdr3_aa: CASTNSGAYNEQFF; cdr3_nt: TGTGCCAGCACTAATAGCGGGGCCTACAATGAGCAGTTCTTC
clone_size: many; d_call: -; j_call: TRBJ2-5; v_call: TRBV12-3/TRBV12-4; cdr3_aa: CASSPSSRTQYF; cdr3_nt: TGTGCCAGCAGTCCGTCCTCCAGGACCCAGTACTTC
clone_size: -; d_call: TRBD2; j_call: TRBJ2-2; v_call: TRBV7-9; cdr3_aa: CASKPSGSWSTGELFF; cdr3_nt: TGTGCCAGCAAACCCAGCGGGAGTTGGAGCACCGGGGAGCTGTTTTTT
clone_size: few; d_call: TRBD2; j_call: TRBJ2-1; v_call: TRBV5-8; cdr3_aa: CASSLAARALWAGAYNEQFF; cdr3_nt: TGTGCCAGCAGCTTGGCCGCCCGGGCGTTGTGGGCGGGGGCCTACAATGAGCAGTTCTTC
clone_size: many; d_call: -; j_call: TRBJ2-3; v_call: TRBV2; cdr3_aa: CASKGTSTDTQYF; cdr3_nt: TGTGCCAGCAAAGGGACTAGCACAGATACGCAGTATTTT
clone_size: few; d_call: -; j_call: TRBJ2-1; v_call: TRBV11-2; cdr3_aa: CASSYPTADEQFF; cdr3_nt: TGTGCCAGCAGTTACCCTACTGCTGATGAGCAGTTCTTC
clone_size: many; d_call: -; j_call: TRBJ2-3; v_call: TRBV7-2; cdr3_aa: CASSSRRDAQYF; cdr3_nt: TGTGCCAGCAGCTCCAGACGGGATGCGCAGTATTTT
clone_size: -; d_call: TRBD1; j_call: TRBJ1-5; v_call: TRBV5-1; cdr3_aa: CASSRTGVGQPQHF; cdr3_nt: TGCGCCAGCAGCAGAACAGGGGTCGGACAGCCCCAGCATTTT
clone_size: many; d_call: -; j_call: TRBJ2-1; v_call: TRBV6-1; cdr3_aa: CASQEVPEGKQFF; cdr3_nt: TGTGCCAGCCAAGAGGTCCCAGAGGGAAAGCAGTTCTTC
clone_size: -; d_call: -; j_call: TRBJ2-3; v_call: TRBV12-3/TRBV12-4; cdr3_aa: CASSSPWGGPVVDTQYF; cdr3_nt: TGTGCCAGCAGTTCTCCCTGGGGGGGGCCCGTCGTGGATACGCAGTATTTT
clone_size: few; d_call: -; j_call: TRBJ2-1; v_call: TRBV27; cdr3_aa: CASSIGVSWNEQFF; cdr3_nt: TGTGCCAGCAGTATAGGGGTGTCTTGGAATGAGCAGTTCTTC
clone_size: many; d_call: -; j_call: TRBJ2-3; v_call: TRBV2; cdr3_aa: CATANYRARTDTQYF; cdr3_nt: TGTGCCACCGCAAATTACAGGGCTAGAACAGATACGCAGTATTTT
clone_size: many; d_call: TRBD1; j_call: TRBJ2-7; v_call: TRBV12-3/TRBV12-4; cdr3_aa: CASSFPGQGLYEQYF; cdr3_nt: TGTGCCAGCAGCTTTCCGGGACAGGGGCTCTACGAGCAGTACTTC
clone_size: many; d_call: -; j_call: TRBJ2-5; v_call: TRBV30; cdr3_aa: CAWSAEQNQETQYF; cdr3_nt: TGTGCCTGGAGTGCGGAACAGAACCAAGAGACCCAGTACTTC
clone_size: many; d_call: -; j_call: TRBJ1-5; v_call: TRBV6-2/TRBV6-3; cdr3_aa: CASSTLGRISNQPQHF; cdr3_nt: TGTGCCAGCAGTACCCTGGGGAGGATAAGCAATCAGCCCCAGCATTTT
clone_size: many; d_call: TRBD2; j_call: TRBJ2-3; v_call: TRBV12-3/TRBV12-4; cdr3_aa: CASSPESGSYGDTQYF; cdr3_nt: TGTGCCAGCAGCCCGGAGAGCGGGAGCTATGGAGATACGCAGTATTTT
clone_size: few; d_call: TRBD2; j_call: TRBJ2-3; v_call: TRBV3-1; cdr3_aa: CASSQVQGLAFGRDTQYF; cdr3_nt: TGTGCCAGCAGCCAAGTGCAGGGACTAGCGTTTGGACGGGATACGCAGTATTTT
clone_size: many; d_call: -; j_call: TRBJ2-7; v_call: TRBV30; cdr3_aa: CAWSEVGGGEQYF; cdr3_nt: TGTGCCTGGAGTGAGGTGGGAGGCGGCGAGCAGTACTTC